This T cell receptor (beta chain) was sequenced during a study of radiotherapy plus CTLA-4 blockade in lung cancer. Using immunoSEQ multiplex PCR, the repertoire was profiled, and TCRdb retains in-frame clones only, with some absent. The sample lists tens of thousands of clones, 87% occurring once. From germline, CDR1 is PRHDT and CDR2 FYEKMQ (reference sequence). This CDR3 is built from 16 residues. Trimming cost V 5 bases and J 7 bases; bases outside gene matches: 9. The sample in question was peripheral blood, obtained from a patient treated with radiotherapy plus ipilimumab. The chain has TRBV13 and TRBJ2-1, with TRBD2 matching over 12 bases. This receptor was obtained from a human donor with non-small cell lung cancer that progressed on radiotherapy plus ipilimumab. The CDR3 DNA sequence: TGTGCCAGCAGCGCCCCCGGGCTAGCGGGAGGGAATGAGCAGTTCTTC. Its protein is CASSAPGLAGGNEQFF.